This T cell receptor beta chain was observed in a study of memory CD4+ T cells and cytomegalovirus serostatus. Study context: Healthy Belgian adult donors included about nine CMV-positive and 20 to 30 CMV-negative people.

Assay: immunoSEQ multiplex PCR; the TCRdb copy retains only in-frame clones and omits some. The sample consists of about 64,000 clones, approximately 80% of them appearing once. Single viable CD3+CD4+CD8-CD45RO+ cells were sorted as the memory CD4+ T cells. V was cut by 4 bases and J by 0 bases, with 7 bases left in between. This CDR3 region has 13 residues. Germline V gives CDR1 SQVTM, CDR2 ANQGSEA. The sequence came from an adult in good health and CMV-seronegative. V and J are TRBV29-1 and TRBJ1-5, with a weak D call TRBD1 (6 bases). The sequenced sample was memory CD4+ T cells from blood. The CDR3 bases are TGCAGCGTTGCAGGGGATAGCAATCAGCCCCAGCATTTT. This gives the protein CSVAGDSNQPQHF.